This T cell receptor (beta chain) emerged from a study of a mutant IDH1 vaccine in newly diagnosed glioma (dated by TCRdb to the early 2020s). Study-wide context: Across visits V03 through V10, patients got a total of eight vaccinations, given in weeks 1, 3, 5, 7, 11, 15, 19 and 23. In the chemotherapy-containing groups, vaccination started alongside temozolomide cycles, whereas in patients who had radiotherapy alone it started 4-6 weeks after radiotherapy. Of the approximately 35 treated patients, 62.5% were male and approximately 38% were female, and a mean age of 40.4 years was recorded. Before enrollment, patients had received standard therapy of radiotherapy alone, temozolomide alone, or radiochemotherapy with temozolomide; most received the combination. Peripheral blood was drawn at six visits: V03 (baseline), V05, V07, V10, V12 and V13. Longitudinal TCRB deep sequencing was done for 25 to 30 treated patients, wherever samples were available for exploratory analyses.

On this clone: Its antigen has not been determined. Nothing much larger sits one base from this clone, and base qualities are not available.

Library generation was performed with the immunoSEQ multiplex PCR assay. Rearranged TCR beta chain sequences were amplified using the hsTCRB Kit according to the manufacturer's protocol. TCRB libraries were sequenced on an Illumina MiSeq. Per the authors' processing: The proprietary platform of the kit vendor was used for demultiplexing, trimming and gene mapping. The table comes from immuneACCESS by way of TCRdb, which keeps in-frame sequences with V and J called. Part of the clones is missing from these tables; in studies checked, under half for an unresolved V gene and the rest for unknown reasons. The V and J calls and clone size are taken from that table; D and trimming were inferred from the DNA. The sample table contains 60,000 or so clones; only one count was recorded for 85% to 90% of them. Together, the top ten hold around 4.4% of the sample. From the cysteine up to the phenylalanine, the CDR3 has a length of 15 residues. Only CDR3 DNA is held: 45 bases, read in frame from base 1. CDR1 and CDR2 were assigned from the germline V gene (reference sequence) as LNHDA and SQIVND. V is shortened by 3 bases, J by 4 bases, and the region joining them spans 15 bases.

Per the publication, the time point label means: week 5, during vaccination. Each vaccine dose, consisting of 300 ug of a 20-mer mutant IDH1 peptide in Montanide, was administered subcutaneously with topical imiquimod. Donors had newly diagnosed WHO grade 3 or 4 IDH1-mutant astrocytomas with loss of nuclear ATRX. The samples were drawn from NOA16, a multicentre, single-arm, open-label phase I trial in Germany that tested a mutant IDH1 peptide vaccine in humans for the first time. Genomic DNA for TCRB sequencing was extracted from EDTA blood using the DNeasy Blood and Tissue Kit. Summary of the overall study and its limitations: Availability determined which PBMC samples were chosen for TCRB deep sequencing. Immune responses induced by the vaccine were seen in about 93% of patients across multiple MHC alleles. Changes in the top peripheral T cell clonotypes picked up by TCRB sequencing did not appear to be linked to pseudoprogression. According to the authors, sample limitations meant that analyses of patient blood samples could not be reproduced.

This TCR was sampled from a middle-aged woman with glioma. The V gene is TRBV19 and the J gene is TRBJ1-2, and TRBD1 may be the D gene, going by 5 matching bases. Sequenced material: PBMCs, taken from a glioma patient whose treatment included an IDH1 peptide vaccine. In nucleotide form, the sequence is TGTGCCAGTAGTATCGGCGACAGTGGGGTCTATGGCTACACCTTC. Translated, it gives CASSIGDSGVYGYTF.